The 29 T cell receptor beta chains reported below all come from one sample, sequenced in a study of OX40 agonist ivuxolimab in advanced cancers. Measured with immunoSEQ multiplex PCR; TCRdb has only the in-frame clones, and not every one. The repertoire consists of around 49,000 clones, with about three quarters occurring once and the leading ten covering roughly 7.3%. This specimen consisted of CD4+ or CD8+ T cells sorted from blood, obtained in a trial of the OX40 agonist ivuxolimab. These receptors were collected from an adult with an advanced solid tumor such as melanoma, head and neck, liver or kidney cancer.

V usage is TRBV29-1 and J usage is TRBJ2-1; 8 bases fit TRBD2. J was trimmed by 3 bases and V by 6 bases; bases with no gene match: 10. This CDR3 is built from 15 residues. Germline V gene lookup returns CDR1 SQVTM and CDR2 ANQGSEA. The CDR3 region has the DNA TGCAGCGTCCACCCTTATAGCGGGATCTACAATGAGCAGTTCTTC. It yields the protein CSVHPYSGIYNEQFF.

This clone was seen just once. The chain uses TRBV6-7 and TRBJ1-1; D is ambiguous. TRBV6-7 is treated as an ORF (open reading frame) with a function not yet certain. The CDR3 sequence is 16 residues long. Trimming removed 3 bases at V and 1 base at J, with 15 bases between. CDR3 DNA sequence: TGTGCCAGCAGTTATACCAAGGACCCCAAGAACACTGAAGCTTTCTTT. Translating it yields CASSYTKDPKNTEAFF.

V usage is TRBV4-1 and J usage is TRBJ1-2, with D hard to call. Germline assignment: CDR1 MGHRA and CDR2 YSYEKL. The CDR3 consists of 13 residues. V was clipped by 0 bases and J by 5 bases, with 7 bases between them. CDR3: CASSQERWYGYTF. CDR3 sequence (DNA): TGCGCCAGCAGCCAAGAGCGGTGGTATGGCTACACCTTC.

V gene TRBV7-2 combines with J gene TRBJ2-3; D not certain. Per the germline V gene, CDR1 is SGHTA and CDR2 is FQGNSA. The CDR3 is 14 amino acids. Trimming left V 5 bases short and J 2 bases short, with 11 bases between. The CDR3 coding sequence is TGTGCCAGCAGCCCTTGGGTCCCCACAGATACGCAGTATTTT. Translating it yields CASSPWVPTDTQYF.

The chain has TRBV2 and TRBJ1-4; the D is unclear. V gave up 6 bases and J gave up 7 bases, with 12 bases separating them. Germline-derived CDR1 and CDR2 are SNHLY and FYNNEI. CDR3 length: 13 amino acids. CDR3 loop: CASRRARSEKLFF. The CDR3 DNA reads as TGTGCCAGCAGGCGGGCGAGGAGTGAAAAACTGTTTTTT.

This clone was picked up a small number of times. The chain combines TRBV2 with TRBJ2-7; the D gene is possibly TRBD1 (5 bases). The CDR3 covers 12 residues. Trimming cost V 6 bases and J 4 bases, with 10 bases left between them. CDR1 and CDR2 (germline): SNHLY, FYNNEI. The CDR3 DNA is TGTGCCAGCAGGGGGCAGAGGTACGAGCAGTACTTC. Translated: CASRGQRYEQYF.

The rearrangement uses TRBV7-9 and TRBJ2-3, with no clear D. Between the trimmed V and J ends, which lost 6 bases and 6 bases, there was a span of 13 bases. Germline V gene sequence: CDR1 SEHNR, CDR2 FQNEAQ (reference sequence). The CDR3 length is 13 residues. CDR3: CASRRPGADTQYF. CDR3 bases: TGTGCCAGCAGGAGACCCGGCGCGGATACGCAGTATTTT.

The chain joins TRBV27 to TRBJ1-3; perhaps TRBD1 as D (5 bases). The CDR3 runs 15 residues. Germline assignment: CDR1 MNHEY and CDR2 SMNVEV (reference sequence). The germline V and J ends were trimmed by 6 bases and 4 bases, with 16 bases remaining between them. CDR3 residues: CASSLVGGGGNTIYF. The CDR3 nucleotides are TGTGCCAGCAGCCTCGTCGGGGGAGGAGGAAACACCATATATTTT.

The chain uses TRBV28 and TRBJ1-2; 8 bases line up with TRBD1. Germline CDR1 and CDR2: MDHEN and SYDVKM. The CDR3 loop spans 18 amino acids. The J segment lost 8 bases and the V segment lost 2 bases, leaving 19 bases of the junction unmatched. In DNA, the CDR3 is TGTGCCAGCAGTTTAAAGACCAGGGGGCGGGAGGGCATTATAGGCTACACCTTC. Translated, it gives CASSLKTRGREGIIGYTF.

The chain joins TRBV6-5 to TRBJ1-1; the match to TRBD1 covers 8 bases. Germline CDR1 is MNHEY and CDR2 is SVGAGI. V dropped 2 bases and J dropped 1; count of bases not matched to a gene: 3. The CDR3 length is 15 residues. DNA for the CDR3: TGTGCCAGCAGTTACCGAGACAGGGGGAACACTGAAGCTTTCTTT. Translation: CASSYRDRGNTEAFF.

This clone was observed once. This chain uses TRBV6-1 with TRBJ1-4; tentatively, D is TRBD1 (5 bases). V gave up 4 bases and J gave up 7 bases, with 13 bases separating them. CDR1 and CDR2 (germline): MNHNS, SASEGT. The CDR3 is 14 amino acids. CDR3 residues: CASSVRGAGEKLFF. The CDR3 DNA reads TGTGCCAGCAGTGTAAGAGGGGCAGGTGAAAAACTGTTTTTT.

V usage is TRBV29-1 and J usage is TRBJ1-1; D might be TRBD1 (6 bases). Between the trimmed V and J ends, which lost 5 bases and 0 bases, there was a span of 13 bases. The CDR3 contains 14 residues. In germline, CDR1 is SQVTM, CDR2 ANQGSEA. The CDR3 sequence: CSVMRGGVNTEAFF. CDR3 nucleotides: TGCAGCGTTATGAGGGGGGGTGTGAACACTGAAGCTTTCTTT.

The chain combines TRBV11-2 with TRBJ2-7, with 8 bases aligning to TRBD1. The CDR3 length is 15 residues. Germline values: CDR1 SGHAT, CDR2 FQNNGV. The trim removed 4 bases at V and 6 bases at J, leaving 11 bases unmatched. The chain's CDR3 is CASSSWTGRIGEQYF. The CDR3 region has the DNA TGTGCCAGCAGCTCCTGGACAGGGCGGATCGGCGAGCAGTACTTC. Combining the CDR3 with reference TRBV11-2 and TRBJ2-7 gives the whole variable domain EAGVAQSPRYKIIEKRQSVAFWCNPISGHATLYWYQQILGQGPKLLIQFQNNGVVDDSQLPKDRFSAERLKGVDSTLKIQPAKLEDSAVYLCASSSWTGRIGEQYFGPGTRLTVT.

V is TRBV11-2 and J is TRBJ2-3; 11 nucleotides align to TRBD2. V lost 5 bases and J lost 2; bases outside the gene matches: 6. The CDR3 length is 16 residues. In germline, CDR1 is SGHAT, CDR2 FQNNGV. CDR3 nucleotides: TGTGCCAGCAGCGCGCGACTAGCGGGACCCACAGATACGCAGTATTTT. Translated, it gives CASSARLAGPTDTQYF.

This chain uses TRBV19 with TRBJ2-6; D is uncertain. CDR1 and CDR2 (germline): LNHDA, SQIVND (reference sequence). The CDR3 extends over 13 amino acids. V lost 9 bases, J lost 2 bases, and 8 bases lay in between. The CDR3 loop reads CASNNAGANVLTF. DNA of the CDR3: TGTGCCAGCAACAATGCTGGGGCCAACGTCCTGACTTTC.

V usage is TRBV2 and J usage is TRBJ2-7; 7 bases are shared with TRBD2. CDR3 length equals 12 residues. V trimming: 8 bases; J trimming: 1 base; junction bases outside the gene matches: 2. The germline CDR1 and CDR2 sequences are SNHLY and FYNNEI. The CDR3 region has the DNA TGTGCCAGCGGGGGGGGTTCCTACGAGCAGTACTTC. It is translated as CASGGGSYEQYF.

CDR3 in DNA: TGTGCCAGCAGCAAAGAAGAGCGGGAGTCATACGAGCAGTACTTC. Its protein product is CASSKEERESYEQYF. V and J are TRBV21-1 and TRBJ2-7; TRBD2 was called by the table and not checked on the DNA. TRBV21-1 is a pseudogene. The CDR3 has 15 amino acids.

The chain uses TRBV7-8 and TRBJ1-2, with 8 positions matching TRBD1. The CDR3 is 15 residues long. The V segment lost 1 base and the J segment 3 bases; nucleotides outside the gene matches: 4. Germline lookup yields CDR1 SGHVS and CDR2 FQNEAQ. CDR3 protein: CASSLGQGSHYGYTF. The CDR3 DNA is TGTGCCAGCAGCTTAGGACAGGGGTCCCACTATGGCTACACCTTC.

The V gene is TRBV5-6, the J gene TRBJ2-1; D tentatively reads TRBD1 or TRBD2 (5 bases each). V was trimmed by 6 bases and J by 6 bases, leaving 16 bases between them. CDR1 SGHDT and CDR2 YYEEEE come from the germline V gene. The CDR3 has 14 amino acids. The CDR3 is CASTRVGTRNEQFF. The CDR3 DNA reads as TGTGCCAGCACGAGGGTCGGGACCCGCAATGAGCAGTTCTTC.

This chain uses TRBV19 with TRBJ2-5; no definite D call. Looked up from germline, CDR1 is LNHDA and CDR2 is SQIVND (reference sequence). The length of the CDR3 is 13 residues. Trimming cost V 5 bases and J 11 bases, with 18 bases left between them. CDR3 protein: CASSASLGGEQYF. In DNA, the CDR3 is TGTGCCAGTAGTGCAAGTTTAGGTGGCGAACAGTACTTC. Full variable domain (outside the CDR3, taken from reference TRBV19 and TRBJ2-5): DGGITQSPKYLFRKEGQNVTLSCEQNLNHDAMYWYRQDPGQGLRLIYYSQIVNDFQKGDIAEGYSVSREKKESFPLTVTSAQKNPTAFYLCASSASLGGEQYFGPGTRLLVL.

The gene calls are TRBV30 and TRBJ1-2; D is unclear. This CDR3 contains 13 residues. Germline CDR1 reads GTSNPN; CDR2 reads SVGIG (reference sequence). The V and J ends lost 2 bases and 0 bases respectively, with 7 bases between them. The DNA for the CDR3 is TGTGCCTGGAGTCTAGGAGCTAACTATGGCTACACCTTC. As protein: CAWSLGANYGYTF.

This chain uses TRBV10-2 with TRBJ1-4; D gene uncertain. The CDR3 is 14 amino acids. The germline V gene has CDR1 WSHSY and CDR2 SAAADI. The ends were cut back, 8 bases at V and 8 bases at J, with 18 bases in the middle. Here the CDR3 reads CASRAAGRDEKLFF. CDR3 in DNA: TGCGCCAGCCGAGCTGCCGGGAGAGACGAAAAACTGTTTTTT.

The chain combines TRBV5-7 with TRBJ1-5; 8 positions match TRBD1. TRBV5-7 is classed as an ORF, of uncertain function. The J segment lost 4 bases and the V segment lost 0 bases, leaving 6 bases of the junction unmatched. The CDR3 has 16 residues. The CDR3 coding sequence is TGTGCCAGCAGCTTGGGGTGGACAGGGTCTAATCAGCCCCAGCATTTT. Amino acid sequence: CASSLGWTGSNQPQHF.

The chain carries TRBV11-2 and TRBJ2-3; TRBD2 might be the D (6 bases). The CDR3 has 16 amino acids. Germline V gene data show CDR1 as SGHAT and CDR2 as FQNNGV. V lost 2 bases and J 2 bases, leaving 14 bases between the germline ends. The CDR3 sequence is CASSLRQEGYTDTQYF. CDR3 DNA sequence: TGTGCCAGCAGCTTACGGCAGGAGGGTTACACAGATACGCAGTATTTT.

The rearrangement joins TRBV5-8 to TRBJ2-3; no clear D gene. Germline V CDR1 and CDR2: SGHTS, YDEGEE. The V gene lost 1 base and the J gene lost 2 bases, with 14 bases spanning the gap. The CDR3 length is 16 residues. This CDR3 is CASSLPRLFDTDTQYF. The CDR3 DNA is TGTGCCAGCAGCTTGCCCCGACTGTTTGACACAGATACGCAGTATTTT.

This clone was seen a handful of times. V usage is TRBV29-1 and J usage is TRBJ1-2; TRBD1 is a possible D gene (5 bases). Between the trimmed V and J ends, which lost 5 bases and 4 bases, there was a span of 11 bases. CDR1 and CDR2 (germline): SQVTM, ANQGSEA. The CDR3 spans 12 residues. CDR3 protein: CSVLDRLYGYTF. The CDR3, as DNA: TGCAGCGTTCTCGACAGACTCTATGGCTACACCTTC.

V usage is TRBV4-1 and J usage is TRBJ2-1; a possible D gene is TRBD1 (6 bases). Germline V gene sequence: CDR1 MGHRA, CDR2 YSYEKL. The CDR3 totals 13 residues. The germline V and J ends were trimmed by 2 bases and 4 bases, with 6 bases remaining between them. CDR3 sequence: CASSQQGYNEQFF. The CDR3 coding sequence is TGCGCCAGCAGCCAACAGGGGTACAATGAGCAGTTCTTC.

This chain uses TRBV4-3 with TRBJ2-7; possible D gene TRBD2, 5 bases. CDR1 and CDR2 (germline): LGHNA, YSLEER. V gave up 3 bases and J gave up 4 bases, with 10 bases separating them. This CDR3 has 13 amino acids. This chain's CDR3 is CASSQRDDYEQYF. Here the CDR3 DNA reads TGCGCCAGCAGCCAGAGGGATGATTACGAGCAGTACTTC.

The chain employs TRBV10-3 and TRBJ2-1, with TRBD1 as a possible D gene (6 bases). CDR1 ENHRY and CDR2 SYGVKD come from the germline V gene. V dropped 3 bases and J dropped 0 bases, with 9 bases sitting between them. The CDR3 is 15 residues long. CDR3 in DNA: TGTGCCATCAGTGACCAGGGGAGCTCCTACAATGAGCAGTTCTTC. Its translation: CAISDQGSSYNEQFF.